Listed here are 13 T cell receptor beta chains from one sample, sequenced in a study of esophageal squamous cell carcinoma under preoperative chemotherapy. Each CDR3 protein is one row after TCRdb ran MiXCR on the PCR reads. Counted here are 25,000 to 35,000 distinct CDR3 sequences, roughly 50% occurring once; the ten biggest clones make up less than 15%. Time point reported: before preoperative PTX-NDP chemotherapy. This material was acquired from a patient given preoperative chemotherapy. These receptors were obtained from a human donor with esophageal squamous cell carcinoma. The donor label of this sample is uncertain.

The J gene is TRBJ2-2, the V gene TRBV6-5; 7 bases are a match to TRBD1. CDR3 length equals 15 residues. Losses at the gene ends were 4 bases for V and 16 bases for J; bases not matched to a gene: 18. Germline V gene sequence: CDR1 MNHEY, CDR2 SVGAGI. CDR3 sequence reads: CASSFDRASTGAQFF. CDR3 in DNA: TGTGCCAGCAGTTTTGACAGGGCCAGCACCGGGGCGCAGTTTTTT.

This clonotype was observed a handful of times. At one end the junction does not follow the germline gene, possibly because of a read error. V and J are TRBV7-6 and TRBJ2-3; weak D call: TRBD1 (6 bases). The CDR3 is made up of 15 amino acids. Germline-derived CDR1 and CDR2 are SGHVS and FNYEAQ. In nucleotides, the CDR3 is TGTGCCAGCAGCTCAGGGGCGAGGGCCAAAAACACGCAGTATTTC. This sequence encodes CASSSGARAKNTQYF.

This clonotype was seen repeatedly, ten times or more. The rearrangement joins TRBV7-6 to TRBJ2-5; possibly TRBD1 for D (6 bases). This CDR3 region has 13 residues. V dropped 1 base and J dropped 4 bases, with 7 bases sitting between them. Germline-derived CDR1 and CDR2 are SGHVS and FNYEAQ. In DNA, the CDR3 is TGTGCCAGCAGCTTAGTACAGGGAGAGACCCAGTACTTC. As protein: CASSLVQGETQYF.

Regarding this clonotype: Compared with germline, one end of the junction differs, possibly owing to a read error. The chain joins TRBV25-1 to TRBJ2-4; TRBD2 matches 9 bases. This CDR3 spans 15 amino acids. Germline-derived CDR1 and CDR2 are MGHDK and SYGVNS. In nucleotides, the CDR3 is TGTGGCAGCGTCGCGGGGGGGGGAGGCAAAAACATGCAGTATTTC. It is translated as CGSVAGGGGKNMQYF.

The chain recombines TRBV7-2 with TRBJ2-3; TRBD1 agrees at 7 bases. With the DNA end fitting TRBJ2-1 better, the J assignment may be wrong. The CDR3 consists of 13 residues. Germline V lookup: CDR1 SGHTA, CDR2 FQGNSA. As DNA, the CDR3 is TGTGCCAGCAGCTTGGGACAGCTTGATGAGCAGTTCTTC. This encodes CASSLGQLDEQFF.

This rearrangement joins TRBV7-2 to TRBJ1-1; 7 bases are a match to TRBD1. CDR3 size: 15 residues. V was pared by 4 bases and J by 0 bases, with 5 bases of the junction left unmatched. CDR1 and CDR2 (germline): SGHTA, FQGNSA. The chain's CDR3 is CASSYTGTVNTEAFF. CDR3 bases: TGTGCCAGCAGCTACACCGGGACAGTGAACACTGAAGCTTTCTTT.

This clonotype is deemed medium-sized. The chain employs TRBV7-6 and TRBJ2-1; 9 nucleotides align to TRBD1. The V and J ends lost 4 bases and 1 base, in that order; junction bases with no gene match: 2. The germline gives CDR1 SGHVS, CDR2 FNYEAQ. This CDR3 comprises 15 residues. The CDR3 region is CASSSGTGSYNEQFF. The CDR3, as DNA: TGTGCCAGCAGCTCCGGGACAGGGTCCTACAATGAGCAGTTCTTC.

CDR3 in amino acids: CASSLTSGSAEQYF. In DNA, the CDR3 is TGTGCCAGCAGCTTAACTAGCGGGAGTGCCGAGCAGTACTTC. The J gene is TRBJ2-5, the V gene TRBV7-2; 11 nucleotides agree with TRBD2. The closer fit of TRBJ2-7 to the DNA end suggests the J call may be wrong. CDR1 and CDR2 from the germline V gene are SGHTA and FQGNSA. This CDR3 has 14 residues.

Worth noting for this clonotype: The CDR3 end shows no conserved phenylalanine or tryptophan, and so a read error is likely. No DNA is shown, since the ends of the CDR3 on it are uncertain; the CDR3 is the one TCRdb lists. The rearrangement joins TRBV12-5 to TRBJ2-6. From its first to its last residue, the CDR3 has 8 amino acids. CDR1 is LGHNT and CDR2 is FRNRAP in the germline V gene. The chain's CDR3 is CASGLVVG.

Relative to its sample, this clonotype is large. CDR3 sequence reads: CASGLGKLNEQFF. The CDR3 coding sequence is TGTGCCAGCGGCCTGGGGAAGTTGAATGAGCAGTTCTTC. The gene calls are TRBV7-3 and TRBJ2-1; unclear D gene. This CDR3 region has 13 residues. CDR1 is SGHTA, CDR2 FQGTGA, per germline. V shed 8 bases and J shed 7 bases, with 15 bases lying between them.

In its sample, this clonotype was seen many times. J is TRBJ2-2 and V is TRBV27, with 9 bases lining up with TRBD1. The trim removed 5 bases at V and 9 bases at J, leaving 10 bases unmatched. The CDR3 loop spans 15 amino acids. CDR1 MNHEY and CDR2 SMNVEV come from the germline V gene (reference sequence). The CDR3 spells CASSRDRAFGWELFF. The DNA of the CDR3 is TGTGCCAGCAGTCGGGACAGGGCTTTTGGTTGGGAGCTGTTTTTT.

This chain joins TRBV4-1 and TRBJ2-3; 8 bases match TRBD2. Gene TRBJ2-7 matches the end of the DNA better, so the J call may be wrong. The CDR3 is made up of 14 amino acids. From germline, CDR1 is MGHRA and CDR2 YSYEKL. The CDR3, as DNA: TGCGCGGGCAGCGGGGGCGGGAGCCCAGAGACGCAGTACTTC. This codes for CAGSGGGSPETQYF.

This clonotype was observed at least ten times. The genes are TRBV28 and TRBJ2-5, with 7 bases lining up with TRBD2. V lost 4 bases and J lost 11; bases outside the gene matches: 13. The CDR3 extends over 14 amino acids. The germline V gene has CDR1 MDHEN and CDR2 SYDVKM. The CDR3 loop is CASSSPDGMREQYF. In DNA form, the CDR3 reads TGTGCCAGCAGTTCTCCGGACGGGATGCGGGAGCAGTACTTC. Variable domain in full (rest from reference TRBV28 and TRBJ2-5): DVKVTQSSRYLVKRTGEKVFLECVQDMDHENMFWYRQDPGLGLRLIYFSYDVKMKEKGDIPEGYSVSREKKERFSLILESASTNQTSMYLCASSSPDGMREQYFGPGTRLLVL.